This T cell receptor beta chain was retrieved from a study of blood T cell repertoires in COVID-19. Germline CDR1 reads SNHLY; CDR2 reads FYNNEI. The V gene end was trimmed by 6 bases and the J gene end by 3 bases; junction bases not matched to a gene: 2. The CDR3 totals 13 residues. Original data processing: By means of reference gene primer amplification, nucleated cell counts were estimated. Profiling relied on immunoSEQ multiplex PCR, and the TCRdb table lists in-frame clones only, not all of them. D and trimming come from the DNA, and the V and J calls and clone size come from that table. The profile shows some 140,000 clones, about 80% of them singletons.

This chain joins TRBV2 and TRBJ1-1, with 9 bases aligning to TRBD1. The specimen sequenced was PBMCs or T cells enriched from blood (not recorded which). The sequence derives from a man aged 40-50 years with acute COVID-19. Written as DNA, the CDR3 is TGTGCCAGCAGCCGGGACAGGGACACTGAAGCTTTCTTT. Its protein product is CASSRDRDTEAFF.